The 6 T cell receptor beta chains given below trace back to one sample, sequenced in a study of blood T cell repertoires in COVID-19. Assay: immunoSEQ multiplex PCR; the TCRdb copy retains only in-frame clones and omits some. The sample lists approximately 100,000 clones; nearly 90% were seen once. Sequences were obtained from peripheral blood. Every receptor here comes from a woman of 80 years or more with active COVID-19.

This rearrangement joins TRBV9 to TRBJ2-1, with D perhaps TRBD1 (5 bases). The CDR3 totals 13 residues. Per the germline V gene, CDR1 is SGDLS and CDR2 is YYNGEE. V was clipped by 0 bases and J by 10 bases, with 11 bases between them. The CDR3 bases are TGTGCCAGCAGCGTAGGGCAGGGAAGAGAGCAGTTCTTC. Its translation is CASSVGQGREQFF.

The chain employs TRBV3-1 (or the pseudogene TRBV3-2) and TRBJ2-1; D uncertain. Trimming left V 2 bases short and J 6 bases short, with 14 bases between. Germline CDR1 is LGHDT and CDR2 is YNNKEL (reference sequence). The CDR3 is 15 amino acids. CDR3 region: CASSQRSTPPNEQFF. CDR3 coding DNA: TGTGCCAGCAGCCAACGAAGCACTCCCCCCAATGAGCAGTTCTTC.

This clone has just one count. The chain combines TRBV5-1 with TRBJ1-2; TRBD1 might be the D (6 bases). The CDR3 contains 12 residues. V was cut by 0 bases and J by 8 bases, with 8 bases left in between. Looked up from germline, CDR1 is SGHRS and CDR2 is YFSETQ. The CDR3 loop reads CASSLEGGGYTF. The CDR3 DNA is TGCGCCAGCAGCTTGGAAGGGGGAGGCTACACCTTC.

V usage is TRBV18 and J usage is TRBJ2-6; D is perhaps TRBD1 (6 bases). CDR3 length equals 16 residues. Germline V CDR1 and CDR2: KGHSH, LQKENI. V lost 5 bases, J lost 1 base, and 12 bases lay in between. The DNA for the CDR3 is TGTGCCAGCTCATGGACAGTTGATTCTGGGGCCAACGTCCTGACTTTC. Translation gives CASSWTVDSGANVLTF.

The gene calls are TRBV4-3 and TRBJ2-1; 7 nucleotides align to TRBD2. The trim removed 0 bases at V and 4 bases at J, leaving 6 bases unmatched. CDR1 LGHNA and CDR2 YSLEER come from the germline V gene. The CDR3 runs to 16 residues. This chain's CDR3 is CASSQEGASGYNEQFF. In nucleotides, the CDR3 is TGCGCCAGCAGCCAAGAGGGAGCTAGCGGTTACAATGAGCAGTTCTTC.

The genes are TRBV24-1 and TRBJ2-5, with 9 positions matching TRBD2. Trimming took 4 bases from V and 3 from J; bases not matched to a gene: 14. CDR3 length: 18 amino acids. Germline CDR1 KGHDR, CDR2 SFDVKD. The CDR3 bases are TGTGCCACCAGTGAGCCCCGATCTGGTAGCGGGAGTGAAGAGACCCAGTACTTC. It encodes CATSEPRSGSGSEETQYF.